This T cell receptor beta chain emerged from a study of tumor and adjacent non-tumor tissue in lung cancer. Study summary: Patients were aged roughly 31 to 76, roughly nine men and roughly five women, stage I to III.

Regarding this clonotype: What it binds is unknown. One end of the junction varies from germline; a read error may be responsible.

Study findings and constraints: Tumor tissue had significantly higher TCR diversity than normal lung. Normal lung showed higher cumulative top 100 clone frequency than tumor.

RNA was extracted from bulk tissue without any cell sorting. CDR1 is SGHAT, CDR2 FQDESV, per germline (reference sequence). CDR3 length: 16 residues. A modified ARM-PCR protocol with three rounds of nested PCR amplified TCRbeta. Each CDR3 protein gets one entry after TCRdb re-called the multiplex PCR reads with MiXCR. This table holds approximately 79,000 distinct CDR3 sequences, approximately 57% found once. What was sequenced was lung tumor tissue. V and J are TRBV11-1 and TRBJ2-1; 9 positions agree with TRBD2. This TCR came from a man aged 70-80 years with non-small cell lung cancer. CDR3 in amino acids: CASSFLSSGAYNEQFF. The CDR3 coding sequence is TGCGCCAGCAGCTTTTTATCTAGCGGGGCTTACAATGAGCAGTTCTTC.